This entry lists 7 T cell receptor beta chains sequenced from one sample in a study of identifying expanded T cells in peripheral blood. Assay: immunoSEQ multiplex PCR; the TCRdb copy retains only in-frame clones and omits some. The data hold about 100,000 clones, with 70% to 90% observed a single time. The specimen sequenced was blood. The receptors come from a person aged 18-69 years in good health.

The genes are TRBV30 and TRBJ1-5; D is unresolved. The V end lost 2 bases, the J end lost 1 base, and 6 bases lay between the germline ends. Germline V lookup: CDR1 GTSNPN, CDR2 SVGIG (reference sequence). The CDR3 is 13 residues long. DNA for the CDR3: TGTGCCTGGAGTCGGGAGAGCAATCAGCCCCAGCATTTT. It translates to CAWSRESNQPQHF.

The gene calls are TRBV19 and TRBJ2-2; D gene ambiguous. Germline V gives CDR1 LNHDA, CDR2 SQIVND (reference sequence). V lost 2 bases and J lost 6, with 7 bases in between. The CDR3 loop spans 13 amino acids. The CDR3, as DNA: TGTGCCAGTAGTATAATCGGGCCCGGGGAGCTGTTTTTT. Residues: CASSIIGPGELFF. Full variable domain (remainder filled in from reference TRBV19 and TRBJ2-2): DGGITQSPKYLFRKEGQNVTLSCEQNLNHDAMYWYRQDPGQGLRLIYYSQIVNDFQKGDIAEGYSVSREKKESFPLTVTSAQKNPTAFYLCASSIIGPGELFFGEGSRLTVL.

This chain uses TRBV6-1 with TRBJ2-7, with TRBD1 matching over 7 bases. V was pared by 0 bases and J by 3 bases, with 8 bases of the junction left unmatched. The CDR3 sequence is 16 residues long. CDR1 is MNHNS, CDR2 SASEGT, per germline. The CDR3 nucleotides are TGTGCCAGCAGTGAAGCCTGGGGTCAGGGGGTCTACGAGCAGTACTTC. Protein product: CASSEAWGQGVYEQYF.

The chain recombines TRBV19 with TRBJ2-1; perhaps TRBD1 as D (6 bases). Trimming took off 5 bases at V and 8 bases at J, with 13 bases between the two ends. From germline, CDR1 is LNHDA and CDR2 SQIVND (reference sequence). The CDR3 is 13 amino acids. CDR3 sequence: CASSPPEGDEQFF. CDR3 nucleotides: TGTGCCAGTAGTCCTCCTGAGGGGGATGAGCAGTTCTTC.

The V call is TRBV5-1, the J call TRBJ2-5, with 9 bases fitting TRBD2. Trimming removed 3 bases from V and 5 bases from J; junction bases left unmatched: 11. The germline V gene encodes CDR1 SGHRS and CDR2 YFSETQ. The CDR3 contains 16 residues. The CDR3 spells CASSSVGGRALETQYF. The CDR3 DNA reads as TGCGCCAGCAGCTCGGTGGGCGGGAGGGCCCTGGAGACCCAGTACTTC.

The CDR3 region has the DNA TGTGCCTGGAGTCGAAGCCGGGGACCCCTCCACTTT. This sequence encodes CAWSRSRGPLHF. This chain connects TRBV30 to TRBJ1-6; D remains ambiguous. The CDR3 is 12 amino acids. Trimming took off 2 bases at V and 12 bases at J, with 11 bases between the two ends. In germline, CDR1 is GTSNPN, CDR2 SVGIG (reference sequence).

The chain links TRBV2 to TRBJ2-2; TRBD1 might be the D (6 bases). CDR1 and CDR2 (germline): SNHLY, FYNNEI. This CDR3 region has 15 residues. V lost 0 bases to trimming and J lost 4 bases, with 9 bases between them. This chain's CDR3 is CASSEAGATTGELFF. In DNA form, the CDR3 reads TGTGCCAGCAGTGAAGCGGGGGCTACCACCGGGGAGCTGTTTTTT.